This TCR beta chain appears in the sequencing data of a study of post-analysis software for immune sequencing data. General observations from the study: Controls had lower frequencies than patients of a few TRBV segments, which included TRBV5-6, TRBV5-1 and TRBV20-1.

This CDR3 spans 11 amino acids. Looked up from germline, CDR1 is SGHRS and CDR2 is YFSETQ. With 7 bases removed from V and 2 bases from J, the gap between germline ends came to 6 bases. A few counts support this clonotype. Its cognate antigen is unknown. Unique molecular identifiers had been added to the TCR beta cDNA libraries. Around 450,000 cDNA molecules were recovered from an input of 1 to 10 million T cells. TCRdb independently ran MiXCR on the PCR reads; one entry per CDR3 protein. The sample lists around 200,000 distinct CDR3 sequences; 25% to 30% were seen once. Source material: blood. J is TRBJ2-5 and V is TRBV5-1; D unclear. The TCR was taken from a girl aged 2-17 years with multiple sclerosis. CDR3 region: CASGRQETQYF. The CDR3, as DNA: TGCGCCAGCGGCCGACAAGAGACCCAGTACTTC.